These T cell receptor delta chains were read from a single sample in a study of gamma-delta T cells after stem cell transplantation. TCRdb ran CATT on the RT-PCR reads. The sample holds some 500 delta-chain clones, roughly 13% seen once. The sequenced sample was gamma-delta T cells. These receptor sequences come from a human donor. It is not recorded whose cells these are; they may come from a transplant donor. Both conserved end residues are part of each CDR3. The D gene is left open where the match is weak. Some rows mark clone size as missing; the rest say once, few, many or name a class of expanded clone.

v_call: TRDV2
d_call: TRDD3
clone_size: .
j_call: TRDJ1
cdr3_nt: TGTGCCTGTGACACCGTGGCCATGGGGGATACGACGTTCATCGATAAACTCATCTTT
cdr3_aa: CACDTVAMGDTTFIDKLIF

v_call: TRDV2
d_call: TRDD3
clone_size: .
j_call: TRDJ3
cdr3_nt: TGTGCCTGTGAGCGACTGGGGGATACGCCGAGCCGTGGGGACACCCGACAGATGTTTTTC
cdr3_aa: CACERLGDTPSRGDTRQMFF

v_call: TRDV2
d_call: TRDD3
clone_size: hyperexpanded
j_call: TRDJ1
cdr3_nt: TGTGCCTGTGACACCGTCAGGAGAACTGGGGGCCTGCCCGATAAACTCATCTTT
cdr3_aa: CACDTVRRTGGLPDKLIF

v_call: TRDV2
d_call: TRDD3
clone_size: .
j_call: TRDJ3
cdr3_nt: TGTGCCTGTGACTCTATACTGGGGGATACTCGGGACACCCGACAGATGTTTTTC
cdr3_aa: CACDSILGDTRDTRQMFF

v_call: TRDV2
d_call: TRDD3
clone_size: .
j_call: TRDJ1
cdr3_nt: TGTGCCTGTGACAGGCTTCCGAGCACCAGCGGGGGATACCACGATAAACTCATCTTT
cdr3_aa: CACDRLPSTSGGYHDKLIF

v_call: TRDV2
d_call: TRDD3
clone_size: .
j_call: TRDJ1
cdr3_nt: TGTGCCTGTGACCCATTGGTCCCTGAGCTGGGGGATAAGGGCACCGATAAACTCATCTTT
cdr3_aa: CACDPLVPELGDKGTDKLIF

v_call: TRDV2
d_call: TRDD3
clone_size: hyperexpanded
j_call: TRDJ1
cdr3_nt: TGTGCCTGTGACACCCTGCCGGGGGATACGCCCATCGATAAACTCATCTTT
cdr3_aa: CACDTLPGDTPIDKLIF

v_call: TRDV1
d_call: .
clone_size: hyperexpanded
j_call: TRDJ1
cdr3_nt: TGTGCTCTTGGGGAACTAGCCCACCTGTCTGGCATCATCTTT
cdr3_aa: CALGELAHLSGIIF

v_call: TRDV2
d_call: TRDD3
clone_size: once
j_call: TRDJ1
cdr3_nt: TGTGCCTGTGACCTACTGGGGGATACGCGGGCCTTGTACGATAAACTCATCTTT
cdr3_aa: CACDLLGDTRALYDKLIF

v_call: TRDV2
d_call: .
clone_size: large
j_call: TRDJ3
cdr3_nt: TGTGCCTGTGACACCCCGGGGGGGACGAGCTCCTGGGACACCCGACAGATGTTTTTC
cdr3_aa: CACDTPGGTSSWDTRQMFF

v_call: TRDV2
d_call: .
clone_size: .
j_call: TRDJ1
cdr3_nt: TGTGCCTGTGACACCGTCGGGGATGTCGGAGATAAACTCATCTTT
cdr3_aa: CACDTVGDVGDKLIF

v_call: TRDV2
d_call: TRDD3
clone_size: .
j_call: TRDJ1
cdr3_nt: TGTGCCTGTGACACCGCCTGGGGGATCGGGGGTGACACCGATAAACTCATCTTT
cdr3_aa: CACDTAWGIGGDTDKLIF

v_call: TRDV2
d_call: TRDD3
clone_size: large
j_call: TRDJ1
cdr3_nt: TGTGCCTGTGACCCGGTGGTGGGGGATAGGTACACCGATAAACTCATCTTT
cdr3_aa: CACDPVVGDRYTDKLIF

v_call: TRDV1
d_call: TRDD3
clone_size: .
j_call: TRDJ1
cdr3_nt: TGTGCTCTTGGGGAGCCTCCCCTTACCTACTGGGGGATAACCCTGTACACCGATAAACTCATCTTT
cdr3_aa: CALGEPPLTYWGITLYTDKLIF

v_call: TRDV1
d_call: .
clone_size: medium-sized
j_call: TRDJ1
cdr3_nt: TGTGCTCTTGGGGTTAACTTCGGGGGGTACAACACCGATAAACTCATCTTT
cdr3_aa: CALGVNFGGYNTDKLIF

v_call: TRDV3
d_call: .
clone_size: hyperexpanded
j_call: TRDJ1
cdr3_nt: TGTGCCTTTAGGGTGGGCCCCTACATTTATCAACCTACCGATAAACTCATCTTT
cdr3_aa: CAFRVGPYIYQPTDKLIF

v_call: TRDV2
d_call: TRDD3
clone_size: large
j_call: TRDJ1
cdr3_nt: TGTGCCTGTGACCCGTACTGGGGGAGACGACCACAGTACACCGATAAACTCATCTTT
cdr3_aa: CACDPYWGRRPQYTDKLIF

v_call: TRDV2
d_call: .
clone_size: .
j_call: TRDJ1
cdr3_nt: TGTGCCTGTGACACCGTCCAACGCTTACCCTACACCGATAAACTCATCTTT
cdr3_aa: CACDTVQRLPYTDKLIF

v_call: TRDV2
d_call: .
clone_size: .
j_call: TRDJ1
cdr3_nt: TGTGCCTGTGACGCTTTAAATTCCCCGTACACCGATAAACTCATCTTT
cdr3_aa: CACDALNSPYTDKLIF

v_call: TRDV2
d_call: TRDD3
clone_size: .
j_call: TRDJ1
cdr3_nt: TGTGCCTGTGACATCGTACTGGGGGATACCCTTAGCACCGATAAACTCATCTTT
cdr3_aa: CACDIVLGDTLSTDKLIF

v_call: TRDV2
d_call: TRDD3
clone_size: hyperexpanded
j_call: TRDJ3
cdr3_nt: TGTGCCTGTGACATCGTACTGGGGGATACAGACTCCTGGGACACCCGACAGATGTTTTTC
cdr3_aa: CACDIVLGDTDSWDTRQMFF

v_call: TRDV1
d_call: TRDD3
clone_size: large
j_call: TRDJ1
cdr3_nt: TGTGCTCTTGGGGCCCCTGGGGGCTACTTAATACTCCTTAGGGGGATTTGGAAGAACACCGATAAACTCATCTTT
cdr3_aa: CALGAPGGYLILLRGIWKNTDKLIF

v_call: TRDV2
d_call: TRDD3
clone_size: hyperexpanded
j_call: TRDJ1
cdr3_nt: TGTGCCTGTGACACTCTACTGGGGGCCCGAGAGGGAAGCACCGATAAACTCATCTTT
cdr3_aa: CACDTLLGAREGSTDKLIF

v_call: TRDV1
d_call: TRDD3
clone_size: .
j_call: TRDJ1
cdr3_nt: TGTGCTCTTGGGGAACTATGGGTACTGGGGGATCCGTCCGATAAACTCATCTTT
cdr3_aa: CALGELWVLGDPSDKLIF

v_call: TRDV1
d_call: TRDD3
clone_size: large
j_call: TRDJ1
cdr3_nt: TGTGCTCTTGGGGACTTGAACTGGGGGATCTTGAGCACCGATAAACTCATCTTT
cdr3_aa: CALGDLNWGILSTDKLIF

v_call: TRDV2
d_call: TRDD3
clone_size: .
j_call: TRDJ1
cdr3_nt: TGTGCCTGTGACACCATTGCTCTGGGGGATAGGAACCAAAACACCGATAAACTCATCTTT
cdr3_aa: CACDTIALGDRNQNTDKLIF

v_call: TRDV2
d_call: TRDD3
clone_size: hyperexpanded
j_call: TRDJ1
cdr3_nt: TGTGCCTGTGACACGCCCTGGGGGATCCAATCGTACACCGATAAACTCATCTTT
cdr3_aa: CACDTPWGIQSYTDKLIF

v_call: TRDV2
d_call: TRDD3
clone_size: .
j_call: TRDJ3
cdr3_nt: TGTGCCTGTGACACCGTACTCAAAGCACTGGGGGATACAGACTCCTGGGACACCCGACAGATGTTTTTC
cdr3_aa: CACDTVLKALGDTDSWDTRQMFF

v_call: TRDV2
d_call: TRDD3
clone_size: few
j_call: TRDJ1
cdr3_nt: TGTGCCTGTGACTCTTTAGGGGGGGGGATACTCGACCCCGATAAACTCATCTTT
cdr3_aa: CACDSLGGGILDPDKLIF

v_call: TRDV2
d_call: TRDD3
clone_size: .
j_call: TRDJ3
cdr3_nt: TGTGCCTGTGACACCGTACTCAAAGCACTGGGGGATACGCCGAGCCGTGGGGACACCCGACAGATGTTTTTC
cdr3_aa: CACDTVLKALGDTPSRGDTRQMFF

v_call: TRDV2
d_call: TRDD3
clone_size: large
j_call: TRDJ1
cdr3_nt: TGTGCCTGTGACTTCCGGGGTCCACGGGGGATAAAATCGTACACCGATAAACTCATCTTT
cdr3_aa: CACDFRGPRGIKSYTDKLIF

v_call: TRDV2
d_call: TRDD3
clone_size: .
j_call: TRDJ1
cdr3_nt: TGTGCCTGTGAGGCTCTGGGGGAGCCCCACACCGATAAACTCATCTTT
cdr3_aa: CACEALGEPHTDKLIF

v_call: TRDV2
d_call: TRDD3
clone_size: few
j_call: TRDJ3
cdr3_nt: TGTGCCTGTGACACCGTGACAGTACTGGGGGATAACTCCTGGGACACCCGACAGATGTTTTTC
cdr3_aa: CACDTVTVLGDNSWDTRQMFF

v_call: TRDV1
d_call: .
clone_size: medium-sized
j_call: TRDJ1
cdr3_nt: TGTGCTCTTAGTTCCTGTTCCGCCTTCCCGTTCCTACTGGGGTGCACCGATAAACTCATCTTT
cdr3_aa: CALSSCSAFPFLLGCTDKLIF

v_call: TRDV2
d_call: .
clone_size: large
j_call: TRDJ1
cdr3_nt: TGTGCCTGTGTCGGGGTGGGCCCTACAGAGACCGATAAACTCATCTTT
cdr3_aa: CACVGVGPTETDKLIF

v_call: TRDV2
d_call: TRDD3
clone_size: large
j_call: TRDJ1
cdr3_nt: TGTGCCTGTGACGGAATGGGGGATATGGGTAAACTCATCTTT
cdr3_aa: CACDGMGDMGKLIF

v_call: TRDV2
d_call: TRDD3
clone_size: .
j_call: TRDJ1
cdr3_nt: TGTGCCTGTGACTACACTGGGGGAACGTACACCGATAAACTCATCTTT
cdr3_aa: CACDYTGGTYTDKLIF

v_call: TRDV1
d_call: TRDD3
clone_size: large
j_call: TRDJ1
cdr3_nt: TGTGCTCTTGGGGCTCAACTTACGTACTGGGGGATACGCGCGATGTACCTTATGCCGTACACCGATAAACTCATCTTT
cdr3_aa: CALGAQLTYWGIRAMYLMPYTDKLIF

v_call: TRDV2
d_call: TRDD3
clone_size: .
j_call: TRDJ1
cdr3_nt: TGTGCCTGTGACCTACTGGGGGACACGGATTACACCGATAAACTCATCTTT
cdr3_aa: CACDLLGDTDYTDKLIF

v_call: TRDV2
d_call: TRDD3
clone_size: hyperexpanded
j_call: TRDJ1
cdr3_nt: TGTGCCTGTGACACCGTACTCAAAGCACTGGGGGATACGACGTTCATCGATAAACTCATCTTT
cdr3_aa: CACDTVLKALGDTTFIDKLIF

v_call: TRDV2
d_call: TRDD3
clone_size: large
j_call: TRDJ1
cdr3_nt: TGTGCCTGTGACACTCTTACTGGGGATACCACCCTCGATGCCGATAAACTCATCTTT
cdr3_aa: CACDTLTGDTTLDADKLIF

v_call: TRDV3
d_call: .
clone_size: .
j_call: TRDJ1
cdr3_nt: TGTGCAGCGTTTCGAGGAGTTAGTTCGGTTTCTACTGGGGATAAACTCATCTTT
cdr3_aa: CAAFRGVSSVSTGDKLIF

v_call: TRDV2
d_call: .
clone_size: hyperexpanded
j_call: TRDJ1
cdr3_nt: TGTGCCTGTGACACGATCACTACGGAGGGGGTATCTAAGGGCCCTAGCGGGAAACTCATCTTT
cdr3_aa: CACDTITTEGVSKGPSGKLIF

v_call: TRDV2
d_call: TRDD3
clone_size: hyperexpanded
j_call: TRDJ1
cdr3_nt: TGTGCCTGTCCTGGGGGACCCCGAAAGGTCATCTTT
cdr3_aa: CACPGGPRKVIF